Each of the 13 T cell receptor beta chains below was sequenced from the same sample in a study of CD8 T cells in ankylosing spondylitis. General study findings and limits: Typical of ankylosing spondylitis blood, it appeared, was a TCR beta motif of several highly homologous variants.

Their target antigens are unknown. TCRdb re-called the 5' RACE reads with MiXCR, one entry per CDR3 protein. The sample includes fewer than 750,000 distinct CDR3 sequences, around a fifth seen only once; the top ten take under 20%. Sequenced sample: blood, either unsorted or a sorted T cell fraction (not recorded which). These receptors all stem from a male donor with ankylosing spondylitis.

The chain recombines TRBV4-1 with TRBJ2-1; D assignment may be TRBD1 or TRBD2 (5 bases each). The V gene lost 5 bases and the J gene lost 9 bases, with 20 bases spanning the gap. Per the germline V gene, CDR1 is MGHRA and CDR2 is YSYEKL. The CDR3 totals 15 residues. The CDR3 DNA is TGCGCCAGCAGCATGGGACGGACCCGCGTCACTGAGCAGTTCTTC. It yields the protein CASSMGRTRVTEQFF.

The chain uses TRBV28 and TRBJ2-1, with 13 nucleotides matching TRBD2. Germline V lookup: CDR1 MDHEN, CDR2 SYDVKM. The CDR3 is 15 residues long. Trimming at V came to 4 bases and at J to 9 bases, leaving 6 bases not matched to a gene. In DNA form, the CDR3 reads TGTGCCAGCAGTTCCCGGACTAGCGGGAGTTTTGAGCAGTTCTTC. Translating gives CASSSRTSGSFEQFF. Variable domain in full (rest from reference TRBV28 and TRBJ2-1): DVKVTQSSRYLVKRTGEKVFLECVQDMDHENMFWYRQDPGLGLRLIYFSYDVKMKEKGDIPEGYSVSREKKERFSLILESASTNQTSMYLCASSSRTSGSFEQFFGPGTRLTVL.

The chain combines TRBV7-3 with TRBJ2-1, with TRBD2 matching 8 bases. Looked up from germline, CDR1 is SGHTA and CDR2 is FQGTGA. The V gene end was trimmed by 5 bases and the J gene end by 10 bases; junction bases not matched to a gene: 10. CDR3 size: 14 residues. The chain's CDR3 is CASSITGGRWEQFF. CDR3 DNA sequence: TGTGCCAGCAGCATCACGGGAGGGAGGTGGGAGCAGTTCTTC.

The chain combines TRBV11-2 with TRBJ2-5; D unresolved. CDR1 is SGHAT, CDR2 FQNNGV, per germline. Trimming pared 3 bases from V and 3 bases from J, leaving 17 bases between. CDR3 size: 16 residues. In DNA, the CDR3 is TGTGCCAGCAGCTTCAACATTGCCCGCGGAGAAGAGACCCAGTACTTC. It encodes CASSFNIARGEETQYF.

The V and J genes are TRBV5-5 and TRBJ2-2; the match to TRBD2 covers 13 bases. The V gene end was trimmed by 5 bases and the J gene end by 1 base; junction bases not matched to a gene: 2. The CDR3 is made up of 16 amino acids. Germline lookup yields CDR1 SGHKS and CDR2 YYEKEE (reference sequence). The CDR3 reads CASRGTSGMNTGELFF. For the CDR3, the DNA is TGTGCCAGCAGGGGGACTAGCGGGATGAACACCGGGGAGCTGTTTTTT.

The chain employs TRBV5-1 and TRBJ2-3; D gene uncertain. The CDR3 extends over 15 amino acids. Per germline, CDR1 SGHRS and CDR2 YFSETQ. V lost 2 bases, J lost 0 bases, and 10 bases lay in between. The CDR3 DNA sequence: TGCGCCAGCAGCTTTGGCGCAGCTAGCACAGATACGCAGTATTTT. Translating it yields CASSFGAASTDTQYF.

There are a few counts of this clonotype. The chain is built from TRBV2 and TRBJ2-5; D tentatively fits TRBD1 or TRBD2 (5 bases each). Trimming shortened V by 6 bases and J by 1 base, and 9 bases separated the two germline ends. CDR3 length equals 13 residues. Germline-derived CDR1 and CDR2 are SNHLY and FYNNEI. The CDR3 protein is CASRGTSQETQYF. The DNA for the CDR3 is TGTGCCAGCAGAGGGACCTCCCAAGAGACCCAGTACTTC.

The chain recombines TRBV21-1 with TRBJ2-1. TRBV21-1 is a known pseudogene. This CDR3 is 14 amino acids long. The CDR3: CASSKLWPDNEQFF. The CDR3 DNA sequence: TGTGCCAGCAGCAAACTATGGCCAGACAATGAGCAGTTCTTC.

J is TRBJ2-3 and V is TRBV29-1, with TRBD2 matching 7 bases. The CDR3 is 14 amino acids. Germline-derived CDR1 and CDR2 are SQVTM and ANQGSEA. V gave up 6 bases and J gave up 6 bases; unmatched junction bases: 12. CDR3: CSVGREALGDTQYF. Here the CDR3 DNA reads TGCAGCGTCGGACGGGAGGCCCTTGGGGATACGCAGTATTTT.

The rearrangement joins TRBV5-1 to TRBJ2-1; D ambiguous. The germline CDR1 and CDR2 sequences are SGHRS and YFSETQ. The germline V and J ends were trimmed by 4 bases and 8 bases, with 13 bases remaining between them. The CDR3 sequence is 13 residues long. In DNA form, the CDR3 reads TGCGCCAGCAGCCGTGTTTTGGGCGATGAGCAGTTCTTC. Protein product: CASSRVLGDEQFF.

The chain links TRBV28 to TRBJ1-2; D perhaps matches TRBD1 (5 bases). V was trimmed by 6 bases and J by 3 bases, leaving 11 bases between them. This CDR3 is 13 amino acids long. Germline CDR1 reads MDHEN; CDR2 reads SYDVKM. CDR3 bases: TGTGCCAGCAGGAATCAGGGCTACTATGGCTACACCTTC. This sequence encodes CASRNQGYYGYTF.

This clonotype was counted only a few times. The chain uses TRBV12-3 or TRBV12-4 and TRBJ2-1, with 7 bases matching TRBD2. CDR3 length: 17 residues. J lost 7 bases, V lost 4 bases, and 16 bases had no gene match. The CDR3 here is CASSWARGEGKGNEQFF. CDR3 nucleotide sequence: TGTGCCAGCAGTTGGGCACGGGGGGAGGGGAAGGGGAATGAGCAGTTCTTC.

This clonotype appeared a few times. This rearrangement joins TRBV24-1 to TRBJ2-1; 10 bases fit TRBD1. Germline CDR1 is KGHDR and CDR2 is SFDVKD. J was trimmed by 3 bases and V by 0 bases; bases with no gene match: 7. This CDR3 spans 18 amino acids. The CDR3: CATSDLGTRDRGYNEQFF. CDR3 nucleotides: TGTGCCACCAGTGATTTGGGAACCCGGGACAGGGGCTACAATGAGCAGTTCTTC.